The rows below give T cell receptor beta chains drawn from one sample of a study of siplizumab effects on memory and regulatory T cells. TCRdb's table, derived via immunoSEQ multiplex PCR, lists solely in-frame clones and lacks some. The data contain 3,200 or so clones, 45% to 55% of them singletons. Antigens of these TCRs are unknown. The sample comprised CFSE-low (dividing) CD4+ T cells sorted from an allogeneic mixed lymphocyte reaction. These receptors all come from a human donor in good health; the cells came from an allogeneic mixed lymphocyte reaction. CDR3s include the opening cysteine and the closing phenylalanine or tryptophan. D genes are given only for firm matches. The listing skips clone size in some rows; elsewhere it reads once, few, many or a size class.

v_gene,abundance,j_gene,d_gene,CDR3nt,CDR3aa
TRBV10-3,.,TRBJ2-3,.,TGTGCCATCAGTGACCAGACTCGAAGAGCCACAGATACGCAGTATTTT,CAISDQTRRATDTQYF
TRBV5-8,.,TRBJ2-3,TRBD2,TGTGCCAGCGGGAGCGGGGGGGCCATAGATACGCAGTATTTT,CASGSGGAIDTQYF
TRBV4-3,.,TRBJ1-4,.,TGCGCCAGCAAAGGGGGTGAAAAACTGTTTTTT,CASKGGEKLFF
TRBV6-6,.,TRBJ1-5,.,TGTGCCAGCAGTTACTCAGGGTCTCAGCCCCAGCATTTT,CASSYSGSQPQHF
TRBV18,.,TRBJ2-5,.,TGTGCCAGCTCACCCGCGAGGGCGGAGACCCAGTACTTC,CASSPARAETQYF
TRBV6-5,.,TRBJ2-4,.,TGTGCCAGCAGCAGGGGAAACATTCAGTACTTC,CASSRGNIQYF
TRBV20-1,.,TRBJ1-1,.,TGCAGTGCGGCAAAGAACACTGAAGCTTTCTTT,CSAAKNTEAFF
TRBV6-1,.,TRBJ1-4,.,TGTGCCAGCAGTGAAGGGCGGAATGAAAAACTGTTTTTT,CASSEGRNEKLFF
TRBV30,few,TRBJ1-2,.,TGTGCCTGGACCCCCCCCGCGGAGGGGGTTACGTTATCTTATGGCTACACCTTC,CAWTPPAEGVTLSYGYTF
TRBV4-3,.,TRBJ2-1,.,TGCGCCAGCAGCGGAGACAGGAACAATGAGCAGTTCTTC,CASSGDRNNEQFF
TRBV18,few,TRBJ2-7,.,TGTGCCAGCTCACCCGGACCGCCCTACGAGCAGTACTTC,CASSPGPPYEQYF
TRBV19,few,TRBJ1-1,.,TGTGCCAGTAGTCTCACAAGGGCGAACACTGAAGCTTTCTTT,CASSLTRANTEAFF
TRBV12-5,few,TRBJ2-5,.,TGTGCTAGTGGTTTCCGGGCAGAGACCCAGTACTTC,CASGFRAETQYF
TRBV18,few,TRBJ1-2,TRBD1,TGTGCCAGCTCACCACGGACAGGGTCATGGAGTAGTGGCTACACCTTC,CASSPRTGSWSSGYTF
TRBV18,large,TRBJ2-7,.,TGTGCCAGCTCATCGCGGACCCATTCCTACGAGCAGTACTTC,CASSSRTHSYEQYF
TRBV4-3,.,TRBJ1-2,TRBD1,TGCGCCAGCAGCGGACAGGGGGACTATGGCTACACCTTC,CASSGQGDYGYTF
TRBV5-1,.,TRBJ2-1,.,TGCGCCAGCAGCTTGGGCGCGGTTGGGGGCCCATATAATGAGCAGTTCTTC,CASSLGAVGGPYNEQFF
TRBV5-1,few,TRBJ1-4,TRBD1,TGCGCCAGCAGCCGACAGGGGCGGGATAATGAAAAACTGTTTTTT,CASSRQGRDNEKLFF
TRBV7-9,.,TRBJ2-3,.,TGTGCCAGCAACCTGCGTGGGGGGATTACAGATACGCAGTATTTT,CASNLRGGITDTQYF
TRBV9,few,TRBJ2-1,.,TGTGCCAGCAGCATAGGGGTTGGGAATGAGCAGTTCTTC,CASSIGVGNEQFF
TRBV18,.,TRBJ2-5,.,TGTGCCAGCTCACCACCGGGGGCAGGAGAGACCCAGTACTTC,CASSPPGAGETQYF
TRBV2,few,TRBJ1-1,TRBD1,TGTGCCAGCAGGGCCGACAGGGGAGAGACTGAAGCTTTCTTT,CASRADRGETEAFF
TRBV18,.,TRBJ1-2,.,TGTGCCAGCTCACCCAATCAAAACTCTGGGGGCTACACCTTC,CASSPNQNSGGYTF
TRBV11-3,.,TRBJ2-1,TRBD2,TGTGCCAGCAGCTTAAACTCCGGGACTACACAGTTCTTC,CASSLNSGTTQFF
TRBV19,.,TRBJ1-5,TRBD1,TGTGCCAGTAGTACCCTGGGACAGATTAGCAATCAGCCCCAGCATTTT,CASSTLGQISNQPQHF
TRBV4-1,large,TRBJ1-2,TRBD1,TGCGCCAGCAGCGGACAGGGGGACTATGGCTACACCTTC,CASSGQGDYGYTF
TRBV25-1,.,TRBJ2-2,.,TGTGCCAGCAGTTCACACAGGGAAGGCGGGGAGCTGTTTTTT,CASSSHREGGELFF
TRBV5-1,few,TRBJ2-7,.,TGCGCCAGCAGCTTGGAGCCTTTCGCCTACGAGCAGTACTTC,CASSLEPFAYEQYF
TRBV20-1,.,TRBJ1-1,.,TGCAGTGCTAGCTGGGGGACTGAAGCTTTCTTT,CSASWGTEAFF
TRBV30,few,TRBJ1-5,.,TGTGCCTGGAGTGGATACTGTCCGTATCAGCCCCAGCATTTT,CAWSGYCPYQPQHF
TRBV25-1,few,TRBJ2-5,TRBD1,TGTGCCAGCCGACAGGGGGCCAGGGAGACCCAGTACTTC,CASRQGARETQYF
TRBV11-3,.,TRBJ2-7,.,TGTGCCAGCAGCGTTACAGGGAACGAGCAGTACTTC,CASSVTGNEQYF
TRBV6-5,medium-sized,TRBJ1-2,.,TGTGCCAGCAGTTACGAGGGTTCGGGCTATGGCTACACCTTC,CASSYEGSGYGYTF
TRBV29-1,.,TRBJ2-5,TRBD2,TGCAGTGCTAGCGGGAATGTCAGAGAGACCCAGTACTTC,CSASGNVRETQYF
TRBV7-2,.,TRBJ1-3,.,TGTGCCAGCAGCCGTTGGGGGACTCCTGGAAACACCATATATTTT,CASSRWGTPGNTIYF
TRBV7-8,.,TRBJ1-1,.,TGTGCCAGCAGCTCCGACAGGAACACTGAAGCTTTCTTT,CASSSDRNTEAFF
TRBV27,medium-sized,TRBJ1-2,.,TGTGCCAGCAGTTTAAGGGGCGCCATTGGGACTCGGGGCTACACCTTC,CASSLRGAIGTRGYTF
TRBV4-1,.,TRBJ2-1,TRBD2,TGCGCCAGCAGCCAGGGCTTGGGGGGGGGATACAATGAGCAGTTCTTC,CASSQGLGGGYNEQFF
TRBV7-9,.,TRBJ1-1,.,TGTGCCAGCAGCTTACAGGCATCCACTGAAGCTTTCTTT,CASSLQASTEAFF
TRBV29-1,.,TRBJ1-4,TRBD1,TGCAGCGTTGCCGGGACAGGAGATGAAAAACTGTTTTTT,CSVAGTGDEKLFF
TRBV5-6,.,TRBJ2-3,.,TGTGCCAGCAGCTTGTTCTTGACTCGACCCCTCACAGATACGCAGTATTTT,CASSLFLTRPLTDTQYF
TRBV6-5,.,TRBJ2-6,.,TGTGCCAGCAGTTACTCTGGGGCCAACGTCCTGACTTTC,CASSYSGANVLTF
TRBV27,.,TRBJ2-7,.,TGTGCCAGCAGTTTACGGACAAGGAGCTCCTACGAGCAGTACTTC,CASSLRTRSSYEQYF
TRBV18,.,TRBJ1-1,.,TGTGCCAGCTCGGGCCAATTGAACACTGAAGCTTTCTTT,CASSGQLNTEAFF
TRBV25-1,.,TRBJ1-1,TRBD1,TGTGCCAGCAGTGAATATGGGACAGGCAGTGCGGGTGTAGCTTTCTTT,CASSEYGTGSAGVAFF
TRBV4-1,.,TRBJ1-2,TRBD1,TGCGCCAGCAGCAAACCGGACAGGCTTTTCTATGGCTACACCTTC,CASSKPDRLFYGYTF
TRBV18,.,TRBJ1-1,.,TGTGCCAGCTCGGTCAAGGGGATCAGTCAGGGTTTAAGGAGTTGGACTGAAGCTTTCTTT,CASSVKGISQGLRSWTEAFF
TRBV5-5,once,TRBJ1-2,TRBD1,TGTGCCAGCAGCTTCGGACAGGGGGTTTTCAGTGGCTACACCTTC,CASSFGQGVFSGYTF
TRBV27,few,TRBJ1-1,.,TGTGCCAGCAGGCCGACAGGCCGGGGGGAAGCTTTCTTT,CASRPTGRGEAFF
TRBV5-1,.,TRBJ2-6,.,TGCGCCAGCAGCCTACCCCGTTCTGGGGCCAACGTCCTGACTTTC,CASSLPRSGANVLTF
TRBV25-1,.,TRBJ2-3,.,TGTGCCAGCAGTGATCCCGGGACGGCGACAGATACGCAGTATTTT,CASSDPGTATDTQYF
TRBV14,few,TRBJ2-5,.,TGTGCCAGCAGCCAGGAACAGGGTCGAGCAGAGACCCAGTACTTC,CASSQEQGRAETQYF
TRBV18,.,TRBJ1-2,.,TGTGCCAGCTCACTTCGATCAGGTACCTATGGCTACACCTTC,CASSLRSGTYGYTF